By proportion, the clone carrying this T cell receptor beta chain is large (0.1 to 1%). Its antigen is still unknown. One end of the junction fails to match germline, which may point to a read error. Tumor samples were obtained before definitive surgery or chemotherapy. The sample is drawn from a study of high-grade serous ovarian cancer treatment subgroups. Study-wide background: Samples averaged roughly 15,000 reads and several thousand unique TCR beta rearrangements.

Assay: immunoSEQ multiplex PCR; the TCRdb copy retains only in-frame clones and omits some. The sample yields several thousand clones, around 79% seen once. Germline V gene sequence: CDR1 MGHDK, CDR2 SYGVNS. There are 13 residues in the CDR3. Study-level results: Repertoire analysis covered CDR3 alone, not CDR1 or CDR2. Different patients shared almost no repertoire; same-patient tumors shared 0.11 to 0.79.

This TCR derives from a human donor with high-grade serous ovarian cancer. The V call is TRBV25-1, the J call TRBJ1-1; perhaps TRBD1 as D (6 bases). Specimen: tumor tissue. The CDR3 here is CASCEQGTTEAFF. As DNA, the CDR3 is TGTGCCAGCTGTGAACAGGGAACGACTGAAGCTTTCTTT.